This T cell receptor beta chain emerged from a study of OX40 agonist ivuxolimab in advanced cancers. Concerning this clone: Its antigen is unknown.

Whole-study findings and limits: The study did not work out the antigen specificity of the expanded peripheral T cells. Clonal expansion among partial responders at 0.1-3.0 mg/kg ranked near the lowest.

This CDR3 comprises 15 residues. Germline V gene sequence: CDR1 MDHEN, CDR2 SYDVKM. V lost 10 bases, J lost 4 bases, and 19 bases lay in between. Sequencing was performed with immunoSEQ multiplex PCR; in TCRdb, only in-frame clones are kept and a portion is missing. The sample gives over 20,000 clones, around 73% of which show up once; about 1.3% is in the top ten. The chain recombines TRBV28 with TRBJ1-4; D remains ambiguous. Here the sequenced sample was CD4+ or CD8+ T cells sorted from blood, taken in a trial of the OX40 agonist ivuxolimab. This clonotype originated in an adult with an advanced solid tumor such as melanoma, head and neck, liver or kidney cancer. CDR3 coding DNA: TGTGCCACCAGGACTAGCGGGAGGGTTAATGAAAAACTGTTTTTT. Translated: CATRTSGRVNEKLFF. Variable domain in full (rest from reference TRBV28 and TRBJ1-4): DVKVTQSSRYLVKRTGEKVFLECVQDMDHENMFWYRQDPGLGLRLIYFSYDVKMKEKGDIPEGYSVSREKKERFSLILESASTNQTSMYLCATRTSGRVNEKLFFGSGTQLSVL.